What follows describes a single TCR beta chain. These data are taken from a study of CXCR3-negative and CXCR3-positive naive CD8 T cells. Germline CDR1 LGHNA, CDR2 YNFKEQ. This CDR3 is built from 18 residues. Libraries were UMI-labeled 5' RACE TRB cDNA. Each CDR3 protein gets one entry in TCRdb, which reprocessed the 5' RACE reads and gives no DNA. This sample's clone table lists 70,000 to 100,000 distinct CDR3 sequences. Every individual CD8+ T cell subset underwent sorting in triplicate at approximately 310,000 cells apiece. A CD45RO-CCR7+CD27+CD95- phenotype identified naive CD8+ T cells. V is TRBV4-2 and J is TRBJ2-1; checking the TCRdb D call of TRBD1 is not possible without DNA. The sequencing input was naive CXCR3- CD8+ T cells from blood. Subset denoted: CD45RO-CCR7+CD27+CD95- naive CD8+ T cells lacking CXCR3 (TNR3-). The clonotype was recovered from a human donor in good health. Some clones in this sample may be carry-over from other donors' samples. The CDR3 region is CASSQDMVSPADYNEQFF.